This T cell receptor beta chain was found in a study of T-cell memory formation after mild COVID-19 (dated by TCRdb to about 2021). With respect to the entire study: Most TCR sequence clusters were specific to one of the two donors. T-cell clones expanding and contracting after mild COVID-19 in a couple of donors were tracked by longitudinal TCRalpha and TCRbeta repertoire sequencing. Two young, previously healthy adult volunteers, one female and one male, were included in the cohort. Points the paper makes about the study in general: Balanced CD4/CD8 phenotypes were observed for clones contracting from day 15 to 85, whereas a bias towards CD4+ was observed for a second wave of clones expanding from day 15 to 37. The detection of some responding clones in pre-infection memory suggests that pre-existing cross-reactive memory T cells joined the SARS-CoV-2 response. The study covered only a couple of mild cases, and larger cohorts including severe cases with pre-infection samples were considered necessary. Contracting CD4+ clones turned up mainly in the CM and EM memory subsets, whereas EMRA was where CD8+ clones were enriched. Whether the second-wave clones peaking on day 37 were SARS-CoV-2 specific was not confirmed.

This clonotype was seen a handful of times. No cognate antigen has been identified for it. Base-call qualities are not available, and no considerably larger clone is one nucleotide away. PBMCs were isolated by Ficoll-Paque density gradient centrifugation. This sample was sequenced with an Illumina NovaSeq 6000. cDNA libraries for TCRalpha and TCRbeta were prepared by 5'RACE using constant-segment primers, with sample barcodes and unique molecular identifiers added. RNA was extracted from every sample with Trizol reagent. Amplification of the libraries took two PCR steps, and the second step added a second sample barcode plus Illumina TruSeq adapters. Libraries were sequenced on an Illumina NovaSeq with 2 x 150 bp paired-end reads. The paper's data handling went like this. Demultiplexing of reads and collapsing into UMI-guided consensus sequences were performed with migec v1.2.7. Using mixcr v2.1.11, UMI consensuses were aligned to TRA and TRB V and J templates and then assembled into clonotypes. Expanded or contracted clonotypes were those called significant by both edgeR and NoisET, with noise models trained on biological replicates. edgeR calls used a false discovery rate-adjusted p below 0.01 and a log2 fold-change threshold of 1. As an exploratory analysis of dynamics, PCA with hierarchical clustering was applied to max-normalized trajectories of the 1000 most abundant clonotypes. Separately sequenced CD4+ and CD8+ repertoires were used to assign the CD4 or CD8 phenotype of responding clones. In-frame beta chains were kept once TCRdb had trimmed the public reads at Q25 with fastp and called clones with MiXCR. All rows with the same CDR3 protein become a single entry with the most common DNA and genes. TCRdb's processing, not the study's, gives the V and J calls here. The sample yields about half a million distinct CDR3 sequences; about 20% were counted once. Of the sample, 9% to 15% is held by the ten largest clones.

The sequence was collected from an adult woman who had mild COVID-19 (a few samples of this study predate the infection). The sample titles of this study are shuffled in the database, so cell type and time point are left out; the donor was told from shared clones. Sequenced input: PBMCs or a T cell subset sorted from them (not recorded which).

The nucleotides read TGTGCCAGCAGCAGGCCCATCGCAGGCTATGGCTACACCTTC. Translated, this is CASSRPIAGYGYTF. In this chain, TRBV9 is recombined with TRBJ1-2, with the D gene not clear enough to name. The CDR1 and CDR2 encoded by the germline V gene are SGDLS and YYNGEE. V and J lose 4 bases and 4 bases, and a span of 14 bases separates them. The CDR3 has 14 amino acids, counting the end cysteine and phenylalanine. CDR3 DNA is the only sequence kept; it has 42 bases, read in frame from the first base.